This T cell receptor beta chain was identified in a study of shared clonotypes between healthy human individuals. HIV-negative, healthy adults without recent acute infections or vaccinations were the donors. Notes on the study in general: Among non-shared clonotypes, generation probabilities were lower than among those shared by all four donors.

As concerns this clone: Its antigen is undetermined. Different DNA sequences within this sample yield the same CDR3.

The V end lost 1 base, the J end lost 2 bases, and 3 bases lay between the germline ends. Germline V gene data show CDR1 as SGHRS and CDR2 as YFSETQ. The CDR3 has 12 amino acids. Assay execution proceeded at the deep level. TCRdb's copy holds only in-frame clones and misses some; the assay was immunoSEQ multiplex PCR. The data contain 2 million to 3 million clones, 93% of them singletons. The rearrangement uses TRBV5-1 and TRBJ1-1, with no clear D. What was sequenced was naive CD4+ T cells from PBMCs. Subset given: CD45RA+ positively selected. This clonotype was obtained from a man aged 18 to 29 in good health. Some clones in this sample may be carry-over from other donors' samples. In nucleotides, the CDR3 is TGCGCCAGCAGCTTGATTAACACTGAAGCTTTCTTT. It yields the protein CASSLINTEAFF.